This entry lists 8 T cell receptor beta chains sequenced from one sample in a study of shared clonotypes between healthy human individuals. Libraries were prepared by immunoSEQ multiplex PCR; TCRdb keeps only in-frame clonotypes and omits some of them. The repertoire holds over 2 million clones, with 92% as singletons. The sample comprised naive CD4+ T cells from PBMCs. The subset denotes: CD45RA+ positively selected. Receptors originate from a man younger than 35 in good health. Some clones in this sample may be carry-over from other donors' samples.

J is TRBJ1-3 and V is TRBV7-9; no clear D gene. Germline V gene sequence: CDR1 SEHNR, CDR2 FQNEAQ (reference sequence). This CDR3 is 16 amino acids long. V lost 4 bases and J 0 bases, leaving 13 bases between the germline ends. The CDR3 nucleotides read TGTGCCAGCAGCTCGTTTCCCGGATCCTCTGGAAACACCATATATTTT. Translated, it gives CASSSFPGSSGNTIYF.

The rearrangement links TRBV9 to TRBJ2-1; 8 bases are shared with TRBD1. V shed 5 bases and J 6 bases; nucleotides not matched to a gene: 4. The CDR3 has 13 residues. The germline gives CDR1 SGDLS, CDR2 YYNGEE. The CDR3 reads CASRGQVGNEQFF. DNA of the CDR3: TGTGCCAGCAGGGGACAGGTTGGCAATGAGCAGTTCTTC.

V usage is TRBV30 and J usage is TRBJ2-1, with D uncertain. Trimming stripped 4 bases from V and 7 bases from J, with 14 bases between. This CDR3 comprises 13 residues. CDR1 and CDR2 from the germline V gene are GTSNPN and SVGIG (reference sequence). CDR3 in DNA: TGTGCCTGGACTCATCCGAACCTAAATGAGCAGTTCTTC. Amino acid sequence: CAWTHPNLNEQFF.

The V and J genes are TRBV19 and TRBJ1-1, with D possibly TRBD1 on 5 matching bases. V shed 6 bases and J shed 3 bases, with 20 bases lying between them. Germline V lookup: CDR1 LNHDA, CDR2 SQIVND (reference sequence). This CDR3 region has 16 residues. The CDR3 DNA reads TGTGCCAGTAGCCTCCGTGGGGGGGAAGCGTACACTGAAGCTTTCTTT. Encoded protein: CASSLRGGEAYTEAFF.

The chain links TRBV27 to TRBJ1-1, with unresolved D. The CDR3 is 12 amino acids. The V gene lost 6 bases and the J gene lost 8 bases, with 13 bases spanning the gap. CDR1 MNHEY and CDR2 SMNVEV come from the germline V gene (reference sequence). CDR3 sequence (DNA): TGTGCCAGCAGGAGGACGACCTCAGAAGCTTTCTTT. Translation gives CASRRTTSEAFF.

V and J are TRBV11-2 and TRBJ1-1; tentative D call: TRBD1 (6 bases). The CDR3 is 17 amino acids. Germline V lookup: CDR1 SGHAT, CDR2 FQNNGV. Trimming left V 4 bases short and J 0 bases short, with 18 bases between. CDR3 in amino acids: CASSSRWTARVNTEAFF. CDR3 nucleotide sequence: TGTGCCAGCAGCTCTCGTTGGACAGCGAGAGTGAACACTGAAGCTTTCTTT.

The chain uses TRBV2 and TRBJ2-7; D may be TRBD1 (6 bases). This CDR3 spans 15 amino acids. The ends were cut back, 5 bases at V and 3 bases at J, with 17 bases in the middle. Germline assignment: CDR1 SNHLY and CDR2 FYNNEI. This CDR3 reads CASSPNPTQGYEQYF. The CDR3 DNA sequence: TGTGCCAGCAGTCCCAACCCGACACAGGGCTACGAGCAGTACTTC.

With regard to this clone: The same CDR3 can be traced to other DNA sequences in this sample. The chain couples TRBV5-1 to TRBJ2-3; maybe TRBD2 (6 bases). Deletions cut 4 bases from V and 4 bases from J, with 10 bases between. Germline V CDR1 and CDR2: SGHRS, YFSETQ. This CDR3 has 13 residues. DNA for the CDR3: TGCGCCAGCAGCCCTACGGGGGCAGATACGCAGTATTTT. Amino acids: CASSPTGADTQYF.